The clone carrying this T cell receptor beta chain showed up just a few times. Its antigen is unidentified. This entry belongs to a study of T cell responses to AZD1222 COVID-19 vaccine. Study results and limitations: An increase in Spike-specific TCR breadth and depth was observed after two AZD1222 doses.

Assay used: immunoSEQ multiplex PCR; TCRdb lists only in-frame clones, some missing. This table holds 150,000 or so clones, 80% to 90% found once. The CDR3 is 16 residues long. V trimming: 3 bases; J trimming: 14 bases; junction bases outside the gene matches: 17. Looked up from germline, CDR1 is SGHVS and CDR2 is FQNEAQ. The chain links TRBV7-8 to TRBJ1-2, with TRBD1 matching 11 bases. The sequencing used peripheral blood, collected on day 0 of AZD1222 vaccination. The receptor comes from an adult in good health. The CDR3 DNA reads TGTGCCAGCAGCTTCGAACCTCGGACAGGGGGCTCTGTCGAGACCTTC. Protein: CASSFEPRTGGSVETF.